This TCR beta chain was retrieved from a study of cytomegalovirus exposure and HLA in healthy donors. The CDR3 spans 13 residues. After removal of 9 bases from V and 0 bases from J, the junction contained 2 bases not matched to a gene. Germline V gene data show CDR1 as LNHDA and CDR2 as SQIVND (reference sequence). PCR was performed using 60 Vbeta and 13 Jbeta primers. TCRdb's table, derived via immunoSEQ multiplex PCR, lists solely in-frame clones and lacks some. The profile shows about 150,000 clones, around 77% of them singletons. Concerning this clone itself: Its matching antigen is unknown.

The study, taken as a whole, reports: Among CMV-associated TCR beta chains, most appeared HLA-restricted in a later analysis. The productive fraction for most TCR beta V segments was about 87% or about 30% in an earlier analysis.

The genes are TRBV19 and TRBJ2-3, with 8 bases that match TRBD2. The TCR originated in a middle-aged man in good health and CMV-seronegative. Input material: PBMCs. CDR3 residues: CASKRESTDTQYF. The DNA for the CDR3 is TGTGCCAGCAAGCGGGAGAGCACAGATACGCAGTATTTT.